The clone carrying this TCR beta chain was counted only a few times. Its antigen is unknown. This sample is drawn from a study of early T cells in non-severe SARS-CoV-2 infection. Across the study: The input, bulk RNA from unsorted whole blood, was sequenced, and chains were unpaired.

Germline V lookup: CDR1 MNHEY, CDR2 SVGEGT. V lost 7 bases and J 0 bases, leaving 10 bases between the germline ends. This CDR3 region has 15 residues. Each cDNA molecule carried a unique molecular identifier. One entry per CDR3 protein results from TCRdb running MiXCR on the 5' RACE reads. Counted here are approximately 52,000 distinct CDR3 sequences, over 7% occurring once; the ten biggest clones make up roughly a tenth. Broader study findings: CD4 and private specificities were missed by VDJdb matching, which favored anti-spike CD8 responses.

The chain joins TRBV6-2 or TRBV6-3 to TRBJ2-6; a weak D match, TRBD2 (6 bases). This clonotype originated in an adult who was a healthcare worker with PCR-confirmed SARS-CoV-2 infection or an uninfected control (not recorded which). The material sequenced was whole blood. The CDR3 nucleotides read TGTGCCAGCACCGACGGGGGCTCTGGGGCCAACGTCCTGACTTTC. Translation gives CASTDGGSGANVLTF.